A single sample is the source of the 31 T cell receptor beta chains below, sequenced in a study of blood T cell repertoires in COVID-19. The protocol was immunoSEQ multiplex PCR, while the TCRdb copy is restricted to in-frame clones and leaves out a portion. The sample records 300,000 to 400,000 clones, around 85% being singletons. Sequenced: PBMCs or T cells enriched from blood (not recorded which). All receptors come from a woman aged 40 to 50 with acute COVID-19.

The chain recombines TRBV5-4 with TRBJ2-7; no reliable D call. Germline V gives CDR1 SGHNT, CDR2 YYREEE (reference sequence). Trimming took off 2 bases at V and 0 bases at J, with 9 bases between the two ends. The CDR3 runs to 14 residues. CDR3 residues: CASSFNTDSYEQYF. In DNA, the CDR3 is TGTGCCAGCAGCTTTAATACAGACTCCTACGAGCAGTACTTC.

The chain links TRBV19 to TRBJ1-3, with unresolved D. The V and J ends lost 7 bases and 2 bases respectively, with 15 bases between them. Germline lookup yields CDR1 LNHDA and CDR2 SQIVND (reference sequence). This CDR3 has 15 residues. This chain's CDR3 is CASTPPTEAGNTIYF. In DNA form, the CDR3 reads TGTGCCAGTACCCCGCCAACGGAGGCTGGAAACACCATATATTTT.

The chain links TRBV13 to TRBJ2-3, with unresolved D. V lost 5 bases to trimming and J lost 4 bases, with 22 bases between them. CDR1 is PRHDT, CDR2 FYEKMQ, per germline (reference sequence). The CDR3 has 17 residues. The CDR3 loop is CASSRRSPNGSPDTQYF. The CDR3 region has the DNA TGTGCCAGCAGCCGACGGAGTCCAAACGGTTCCCCAGATACGCAGTATTTT.

V usage is TRBV7-2 and J usage is TRBJ2-2, with a weak D call TRBD2 (7 bases). Germline values: CDR1 SGHTA, CDR2 FQGNSA. V lost 4 bases and J 4 bases, leaving 16 bases between the germline ends. The CDR3 contains 16 residues. The CDR3: CASSWGGAGATGELFF. The DNA of the CDR3 is TGTGCCAGCAGCTGGGGGGGGGCAGGGGCCACCGGGGAGCTGTTTTTT.

V is TRBV5-1 and J is TRBJ1-4; the D gene is possibly TRBD1 (5 bases). V gave up 4 bases and J gave up 8 bases, with 15 bases separating them. CDR1 is SGHRS and CDR2 is YFSETQ in the germline V gene. There are 14 residues in the CDR3. CDR3 sequence: CASSPGLLTEKLFF. CDR3 sequence (DNA): TGCGCCAGCAGCCCGGGACTCTTAACGGAAAAACTGTTTTTT.

The chain couples TRBV10-3 to TRBJ2-3, with D possibly TRBD2 on 6 matching bases. Trimming took off 7 bases at V and 1 base at J, with 15 bases between the two ends. The CDR3 consists of 15 residues. Germline-derived CDR1 and CDR2 are ENHRY and SYGVKD. CDR3 DNA sequence: TGTGCCATCAAAAACGGCGGGAAGGGCACAGATACGCAGTATTTT. As protein: CAIKNGGKGTDTQYF.

This sequence joins TRBV7-9 and TRBJ1-4, with D possibly matching TRBD1 (5 bases). Germline lookup yields CDR1 SEHNR and CDR2 FQNEAQ (reference sequence). Trimming stripped 4 bases from V and 6 bases from J, with 21 bases between. The CDR3 is 17 amino acids. CDR3 amino acids: CASSSLGGRANDEKLFF. CDR3 DNA: TGTGCCAGCAGCTCCCTAGGCGGCAGGGCGAACGATGAAAAACTGTTTTTT.

V and J are TRBV9 and TRBJ2-1; TRBD2 matches at 7 bases. This CDR3 is 17 amino acids long. Unmatched junction bases numbered 6, after V lost 0 bases and J lost 0 bases. Per germline, CDR1 SGDLS and CDR2 YYNGEE. The DNA of the CDR3 is TGTGCCAGCAGCGTAGGTGGGACTAAGAGCTCCTACAATGAGCAGTTCTTC. It specifies CASSVGGTKSSYNEQFF.

This clone appeared a single time. The CDR3 nucleotides are TGTGCCAGCAGCGAAGTTCGGGGTAGTGAAGCTTTCTTT. Translation gives CASSEVRGSEAFF. V is TRBV25-1 and J is TRBJ1-1; D remains ambiguous. In germline, CDR1 is MGHDK, CDR2 SYGVNS. Trimming took off 6 bases at V and 7 bases at J, with 15 bases between the two ends. The CDR3 is 13 residues long.

CDR3 DNA: TGTGCCAGCCAAGGGGGGAACACTGAAGCTTTCTTT. Translation: CASQGGNTEAFF. The chain joins TRBV11-2 to TRBJ1-1, with D possibly being TRBD1 (6 bases). V was trimmed by 8 bases and J by 1 base, leaving 8 bases between them. The CDR3 length is 12 residues. Germline-derived CDR1 and CDR2 are SGHAT and FQNNGV.

The V gene is TRBV4-3, the J gene TRBJ1-1; D is perhaps TRBD1 (5 bases). The CDR3 covers 16 residues. Germline assignment: CDR1 LGHNA and CDR2 YSLEER. V gave up 1 base and J gave up 0 bases, with 12 bases separating them. The DNA of the CDR3 is TGCGCCAGCAGCCAAGTAGCAGGGCCTTTGAACACTGAAGCTTTCTTT. Encoded protein: CASSQVAGPLNTEAFF.

The chain uses TRBV12-3 or TRBV12-4 and TRBJ2-3, with D perhaps TRBD2 (6 bases). The CDR3 extends over 13 amino acids. Deletions cut 4 bases from V and 4 bases from J, with 9 bases between. The CDR3 is CASSSQRADTQYF. The CDR3 region has the DNA TGTGCCAGCAGTTCCCAGCGGGCAGATACGCAGTATTTT.

J is TRBJ1-2 and V is TRBV3-1 (or the pseudogene TRBV3-2); unclear D gene. V was cut by 1 base and J by 8 bases, with 14 bases left in between. The CDR3 consists of 14 residues. In germline, CDR1 is LGHDT, CDR2 YNNKEL (reference sequence). The CDR3 is CASSQVPEPRGYTF. The CDR3 DNA sequence: TGTGCCAGCAGCCAAGTCCCAGAACCACGAGGCTACACCTTC.

V is TRBV2 and J is TRBJ1-1, with 8 bases aligning to TRBD1. From germline, CDR1 is SNHLY and CDR2 FYNNEI. This CDR3 is built from 13 residues. The trim removed 8 bases at V and 5 bases at J, leaving 7 bases unmatched. The DNA for the CDR3 is TGTGCCAGCGTGACAGGGGCGCGGACTGAAGCTTTCTTT. Protein sequence: CASVTGARTEAFF.

This clone has more than one count but fewer than ten. V gene TRBV27 combines with J gene TRBJ2-4; TRBD1 might be the D (6 bases). Germline CDR1 is MNHEY and CDR2 is SMNVEV (reference sequence). The CDR3 extends over 18 amino acids. V lost 3 bases and J lost 0, with 18 bases in between. The CDR3 DNA reads TGTGCCAGCAGTTTCTCGACCGGGACACCACTAGCCAAAAACATTCAGTACTTC. Translated: CASSFSTGTPLAKNIQYF.

The V and J genes are TRBV11-2 and TRBJ2-3; a possible D gene is TRBD2 (6 bases). The CDR3 is 16 residues long. The ends were cut back, 1 base at V and 4 bases at J, with 15 bases in the middle. Germline-derived CDR1 and CDR2 are SGHAT and FQNNGV. The CDR3 bases are TGTGCCAGCAGCTTAGCAAGAGGTAGGGAGGCAGATACGCAGTATTTT. The encoded protein is CASSLARGREADTQYF.

The gene calls are TRBV4-3 and TRBJ1-6, with D unclear. Germline CDR1 is LGHNA and CDR2 is YSLEER. This CDR3 is 13 amino acids long. Trimming took 1 base from V and 7 from J, leaving 5 bases between them. CDR3 loop: CASSQGENSPLHF. The CDR3 DNA reads TGCGCCAGCAGCCAAGGGGAGAATTCACCCCTCCACTTT.

V and J are TRBV2 and TRBJ2-1; 8 bases fit TRBD1. V was pared by 10 bases and J by 8 bases, with 10 bases of the junction left unmatched. Germline lookup yields CDR1 SNHLY and CDR2 FYNNEI. This CDR3 is 13 amino acids long. CDR3 bases: TGTGCCACCACTCAGGGGGCGCAGGATGAGCAGTTCTTC. This sequence encodes CATTQGAQDEQFF.

The chain uses TRBV27 and TRBJ2-1; possibly TRBD2 for D (5 bases). Deletions cut 3 bases from V and 7 bases from J, with 19 bases between. This CDR3 has 16 amino acids. Germline V lookup: CDR1 MNHEY, CDR2 SMNVEV (reference sequence). In DNA form, the CDR3 reads TGTGCCAGCAGTTTGTGGGCCGGGATAAAGGAGAATGAGCAGTTCTTC. This codes for CASSLWAGIKENEQFF.

The V gene is TRBV30, the J gene TRBJ1-1; 9 nucleotides align to TRBD1. Looked up from germline, CDR1 is GTSNPN and CDR2 is SVGIG (reference sequence). The V segment lost 0 bases and the J segment 6 bases; nucleotides outside the gene matches: 14. This CDR3 comprises 17 residues. The CDR3 nucleotides are TGTGCCTGGAGTGTGACCTCAAGGACAGGGGCCGATCCTGAAGCTTTCTTT. It specifies CAWSVTSRTGADPEAFF.

The V and J genes are TRBV7-2 and TRBJ1-1; TRBD1 matches at 9 bases. CDR3 length: 16 residues. Trimming at V came to 6 bases and at J to 6 bases, leaving 14 bases not matched to a gene. Germline V gene sequence: CDR1 SGHTA, CDR2 FQGNSA. The DNA of the CDR3 is TGTGCCAGCAGGGCGGACAGGGGCTACCGCAGAGCTGAAGCTTTCTTT. Its protein product is CASRADRGYRRAEAFF. Filled out from reference TRBV7-2 and TRBJ1-1, the complete variable domain reads GAGVSQSPSNKVTEKGKDVELRCDPISGHTALYWYRQSLGQGLEFLIYFQGNSAPDKSGLPSDRFSAERTGGSVSTLTIQRTQQEDSAVYLCASRADRGYRRAEAFFGQGTRLTVV.

DNA for the CDR3: TGTGCCAGCAGTAGACTTACACAGGGTTTAAGGAATCAGCCCCAGCATTTT. Its protein product is CASSRLTQGLRNQPQHF. This chain connects TRBV28 to TRBJ1-5; perhaps TRBD1 as D (6 bases). CDR1 is MDHEN and CDR2 is SYDVKM in the germline V gene. Trimming removed 5 bases at V and 4 bases at J, with 21 bases between. The CDR3 covers 17 residues.

The V gene is TRBV4-2, the J gene TRBJ2-7; weak D call: TRBD2 (5 bases). Looked up from germline, CDR1 is LGHNA and CDR2 is YNFKEQ. This CDR3 comprises 15 residues. Between the trimmed V and J ends, which lost 0 bases and 3 bases, there was a span of 12 bases. CDR3 amino acids: CASSQDPGTNYEQYF. CDR3 sequence (DNA): TGTGCCAGCAGCCAAGATCCGGGAACAAACTACGAGCAGTACTTC.

The V and J genes are TRBV5-1 and TRBJ2-5, with 9 bases fitting TRBD2. Trimming at V came to 4 bases and at J to 4 bases, leaving 8 bases not matched to a gene. CDR1 and CDR2 (germline): SGHRS, YFSETQ. The CDR3 totals 15 residues. CDR3 DNA sequence: TGCGCCAGCAGCGGGATAATTAGCGGGAGAGAGACCCAGTACTTC. Residues: CASSGIISGRETQYF. The whole variable domain, remainder taken from reference TRBV5-1 and TRBJ2-5, is KAGVTQTPRYLIKTRGQQVTLSCSPISGHRSVSWYQQTPGQGLQFLFEYFSETQRNKGNFPGRFSGRQFSNSRSEMNVSTLELGDSALYLCASSGIISGRETQYFGPGTRLLVL.

This chain links TRBV7-9 with TRBJ1-6; 7 nucleotides line up with TRBD1. Trimming removed 5 bases from V and 6 bases from J; junction bases left unmatched: 10. CDR3 length: 16 amino acids. The germline V gene encodes CDR1 SEHNR and CDR2 FQNEAQ (reference sequence). DNA for the CDR3: TGTGCCAGCAGCCAACGACAGGGAACGGTTAATTCACCCCTCCACTTT. Its protein product is CASSQRQGTVNSPLHF.

The V gene is TRBV23-1, the J gene TRBJ1-2, with TRBD1 matching over 9 bases. TRBV23-1 is an ORF for which the function is uncertain. The V and J ends lost 4 bases and 7 bases, in that order; junction bases with no gene match: 13. The CDR3 contains 16 residues. CDR3 sequence (DNA): TGCGCCAGCAGTCCCCGGACAGGGGTCCCCTTCGCTGGCTACACCTTC. Translated: CASSPRTGVPFAGYTF.

The V call is TRBV4-2, the J call TRBJ2-3; maybe TRBD1 (10 bases). The CDR3 length is 21 residues. Germline CDR1 and CDR2: LGHNA and YNFKEQ. The germline V and J ends were trimmed by 4 bases and 1 base, with 30 bases remaining between them. CDR3 sequence (DNA): TGTGCCAGCAGCCTTGGACAGGGGGTAACCTCTAGCGGGGCCCGCACAGATACGCAGTATTTT. Protein product: CASSLGQGVTSSGARTDTQYF.

The chain combines TRBV6-5 with TRBJ1-6; D might be TRBD1 (6 bases). CDR1 is MNHEY, CDR2 SVGAGI, per germline. CDR3 size: 15 residues. Trimming removed 3 bases from V and 10 bases from J, with 16 bases in between. CDR3 sequence reads: CASSYKTGGYSPLHF. The CDR3, as DNA: TGTGCCAGCAGTTATAAGACGGGGGGCTACTCACCCCTCCACTTT.

This sequence joins TRBV7-9 and TRBJ2-7; D perhaps matches TRBD1 (6 bases). The V and J ends lost 0 bases and 0 bases respectively, with 12 bases between them. CDR1 and CDR2 from the germline V gene are SEHNR and FQNEAQ (reference sequence). This CDR3 has 16 residues. CDR3 residues: CASSLAGAVVSYEQYF. As DNA, the CDR3 is TGTGCCAGCAGCTTAGCGGGGGCGGTTGTCTCCTACGAGCAGTACTTC.

The V call is TRBV19, the J call TRBJ1-5; TRBD1 matches 8 bases. The CDR3 runs to 13 residues. J was trimmed by 5 bases and V by 7 bases; bases with no gene match: 4. Germline values: CDR1 LNHDA, CDR2 SQIVND (reference sequence). The CDR3 bases are TGTGCCAGTAAGGGACAGGTTTATCAGCCCCAGCATTTT. It translates to CASKGQVYQPQHF. The full variable domain, in which reference TRBV19 and TRBJ1-5 provide the parts outside the CDR3, is DGGITQSPKYLFRKEGQNVTLSCEQNLNHDAMYWYRQDPGQGLRLIYYSQIVNDFQKGDIAEGYSVSREKKESFPLTVTSAQKNPTAFYLCASKGQVYQPQHFGDGTRLSIL.

The CDR3 protein is CASRGQGSGNQPQHF. In nucleotides, the CDR3 is TGTGCCAGTAGGGGACAGGGCAGCGGCAATCAGCCCCAGCATTTT. This chain uses TRBV19 with TRBJ1-5; 9 positions agree with TRBD1. The CDR3 spans 15 residues. J lost 2 bases, V lost 6 bases, and 5 bases had no gene match. Per the germline V gene, CDR1 is LNHDA and CDR2 is SQIVND (reference sequence).